A selection of T cell receptor beta chains follows, all from one sample in a study of shared clonotypes between healthy human individuals. Clones were sequenced by immunoSEQ multiplex PCR, and TCRdb holds only the in-frame ones, with some missing. The sample lists 2 million to 2.5 million clones, over 90% occurring once. The sample was naive CD4+ T cells from PBMCs. The receptors were gathered from a man between 18 and 29 years old in good health. Some clones in this sample may be carry-over from other donors' samples. CDR3s include the opening cysteine and the closing phenylalanine or tryptophan. Each record gives: J gene, V gene, CDR3 protein.

J gene: TRBJ1-1
V gene: TRBV28
CDR3 protein: CASGHGTGYSEAFF

J gene: TRBJ2-1
V gene: TRBV4-2
CDR3 protein: CASSQDYELAGGPGEQFF

J gene: TRBJ1-3
V gene: TRBV28
CDR3 protein: CASSVTSASSGNTIYF

J gene: TRBJ1-2
V gene: TRBV28
CDR3 protein: CASRRPRSTVTNYGYTF

J gene: TRBJ2-1
V gene: TRBV4-2
CDR3 protein: CASSQDWREGGEQFF

J gene: TRBJ1-5
V gene: TRBV2
CDR3 protein: CASSESLSNQPQHF

J gene: TRBJ2-1
V gene: TRBV7-3
CDR3 protein: CASSLKGGSSYNEQFF

J gene: TRBJ2-6
V gene: TRBV5-1
CDR3 protein: CASSTTGSGANVLTF

J gene: TRBJ1-2
V gene: TRBV7-8
CDR3 protein: CASSLGGRVYGYTF

J gene: TRBJ2-7
V gene: TRBV7-9
CDR3 protein: CASSSSRGYEQYF

J gene: TRBJ1-3
V gene: TRBV9
CDR3 protein: CASARGVSGNTIYF

J gene: TRBJ2-2
V gene: TRBV4-1
CDR3 protein: CASSQNNRAGELFF

J gene: TRBJ2-5
V gene: TRBV5-1
CDR3 protein: CASSLKGVRNEETQYF

J gene: TRBJ1-5
V gene: TRBV7-8
CDR3 protein: CASSLVLGANQPQHF

J gene: TRBJ2-7
V gene: TRBV27
CDR3 protein: CASSAYYEQYF

J gene: TRBJ2-3
V gene: TRBV14
CDR3 protein: CASSQRRGRTDTQYF

J gene: TRBJ2-1
V gene: TRBV7-3
CDR3 protein: CASSTPGTSGPYSYNEQFF

J gene: TRBJ2-1
V gene: TRBV7-3
CDR3 protein: CASSPGLVGYSEQFF

J gene: TRBJ1-1
V gene: TRBV7-3
CDR3 protein: CASSLGSGRGTEAFF

J gene: TRBJ2-2
V gene: TRBV5-1
CDR3 protein: CASSTGTWAGELFF

J gene: TRBJ1-1
V gene: TRBV7-3
CDR3 protein: CASSKGVGTEAFF

J gene: TRBJ2-5
V gene: TRBV28
CDR3 protein: CASSLGDRKETQYF

J gene: TRBJ1-4
V gene: TRBV5-6
CDR3 protein: CASSVRSPEKLFF

J gene: .
V gene: TRBV5-6
CDR3 protein: CASSFEGGPISYEQYF

J gene: TRBJ1-4
V gene: TRBV6-1
CDR3 protein: CASRTGVASEKLFF

J gene: TRBJ2-3
V gene: TRBV9
CDR3 protein: CASSDPEWAGADTQYF

J gene: TRBJ2-1
V gene: TRBV4-1
CDR3 protein: CASSRGGTSGIGSYNEQFF

J gene: TRBJ2-5
V gene: TRBV11-2
CDR3 protein: CASSLYRNQETQYF

J gene: TRBJ1-2
V gene: TRBV28
CDR3 protein: CASRETGDGSYTF

J gene: TRBJ2-5
V gene: TRBV10-2
CDR3 protein: CASSESTPGGLGTQYF

J gene: TRBJ2-2
V gene: TRBV7-9
CDR3 protein: CASSFPTGKRGNTGELFF

J gene: TRBJ1-2
V gene: TRBV28
CDR3 protein: CASSLRGLLNYGYTF

J gene: TRBJ1-2
V gene: TRBV5-1
CDR3 protein: CASTVIPYRTGPMDYTF

J gene: TRBJ1-1
V gene: TRBV18
CDR3 protein: CASSPFGGPLSTEAFF

J gene: TRBJ2-1
V gene: TRBV5-1
CDR3 protein: CASSLVRVSYNEQFF

J gene: TRBJ2-7
V gene: TRBV25-1
CDR3 protein: CASSEYLDGRASDEQYF

J gene: TRBJ2-1
V gene: TRBV7-8
CDR3 protein: CASSHTGGFYNEQFF

J gene: .
V gene: TRBV29-1
CDR3 protein: CSVGQGDGEQYF

J gene: TRBJ2-1
V gene: TRBV2
CDR3 protein: CASRRQGISYNEQFF

J gene: TRBJ2-7
V gene: TRBV11-2
CDR3 protein: CASSLGRGGISSYEQYF

J gene: TRBJ1-1
V gene: TRBV28
CDR3 protein: CASSNSMNTEAFF

J gene: TRBJ2-7
V gene: TRBV10-3
CDR3 protein: CAISDWRGGTYEQYF

J gene: TRBJ1-2
V gene: TRBV2
CDR3 protein: CASRGRAYYGYTF

J gene: TRBJ2-3
V gene: TRBV7-2
CDR3 protein: CASSSSGVGTDTQYF

J gene: TRBJ1-4
V gene: TRBV5-1
CDR3 protein: CASSQTYRGNEKLFF

J gene: TRBJ2-4
V gene: TRBV29-1
CDR3 protein: CSVRGGQGKNIQYF

J gene: TRBJ1-5
V gene: TRBV7-3
CDR3 protein: CASSLGRGSNQPQHF

J gene: TRBJ2-7
V gene: TRBV29-1
CDR3 protein: CSVEERYGRVEQYF

J gene: TRBJ2-3
V gene: TRBV28
CDR3 protein: CATELGSGTDTQYF

J gene: TRBJ2-1
V gene: TRBV7-9
CDR3 protein: CASSPGGDSYNEQFF

J gene: TRBJ2-4
V gene: TRBV5-6
CDR3 protein: CASSSPYETQYF

J gene: TRBJ1-5
V gene: TRBV27
CDR3 protein: CASSLRVGNQPQHF

J gene: TRBJ1-3
V gene: TRBV6-5
CDR3 protein: CASLDWKGNTIYF

J gene: TRBJ2-3
V gene: TRBV5-1
CDR3 protein: CASSWRQTTDTQYF

J gene: TRBJ1-2
V gene: TRBV28
CDR3 protein: CASSFRGALVSYGYTF

J gene: TRBJ2-7
V gene: TRBV5-4
CDR3 protein: CASSSELGPLEQYF

J gene: TRBJ1-1
V gene: TRBV19
CDR3 protein: CASSGRDRVPFF

J gene: TRBJ1-5
V gene: TRBV6-1
CDR3 protein: CASRGQGPYQPQHF